This is a list of T cell receptor beta chains from one sample in a study of shared clonotypes between healthy human individuals. Repertoires were generated with immunoSEQ multiplex PCR, while TCRdb's copy carries only in-frame clones and drops some. The sample carries 2,100,000 or so clones, roughly 95% recorded once. Sequenced input: naive CD4+ T cells sorted from blood. These receptors were taken from a man aged 18-30 years in good health. CDR3s include the opening cysteine and the closing phenylalanine or tryptophan. A D gene is named only where the DNA matches it firmly. Only part of the rows carry a size: once, few, many, or a class if the clone is expanded.

DNA,CDR3,D,size,V,J
TGTGCCAGCAGTGGACCAGGGTTAACCGGGGAGCTGTTTTTT,CASSGPGLTGELFF,-,-,TRBV25-1,TRBJ2-2
TGCGCCAGCAGGCGGTCTCCCGGGACACCCGGATACGAGCAGTACTTC,CASRRSPGTPGYEQYF,-,-,TRBV5-1,TRBJ2-7
TGTGCCTCCACGACAGGGTATGGCTACACCTTC,CASTTGYGYTF,TRBD1,-,TRBV30,TRBJ1-2
TGCAGCGTTGAAGATCTGGACCTGGGCTACGAGCAGTACTTC,CSVEDLDLGYEQYF,-,-,TRBV29-1,TRBJ2-7
TGTGCCATCAGTGGGGGGAGGGATCGCACAGATACGCAGTATTTT,CAISGGRDRTDTQYF,TRBD2,-,TRBV10-3,TRBJ2-3
TGCGCCAGCAGCTTTGGGAGGGGTAGCAATCAGCCCCAGCATTTT,CASSFGRGSNQPQHF,-,-,TRBV4-1,TRBJ1-5
TGTGCCAGCTCACCGCCAGGGAACACCGGGGAGCTGTTTTTT,CASSPPGNTGELFF,-,-,TRBV18,TRBJ2-2
TGTGCCAGCAGCTTAGGGTCTAGCACAGATACGCAGTATTTT,CASSLGSSTDTQYF,-,-,TRBV7-9,TRBJ2-3
TGTGCCAGCAGTTACGGGGGGCAGGGGCAGCCCCAGCATTTT,CASSYGGQGQPQHF,-,-,TRBV6-5,TRBJ1-5
TGCGCCAGCAGCCCAGGGGGTCCGGCTGGAAACACCATATATTTT,CASSPGGPAGNTIYF,TRBD1,-,TRBV5-1,TRBJ1-3
TGTGCCAGCAGTTTTAGGGGAAGTGGATGGTTCTTC,CASSFRGSGWFF,-,-,TRBV27,TRBJ2-1
TGCGCCAGCAGCCTCAGGACAGGGGTGAAGGGGGAGCTGTTTTTT,CASSLRTGVKGELFF,TRBD1,-,TRBV5-1,TRBJ2-2
TGTGCCCGGGGAAGAATAGGGACCAGGGGTAGGAATGAGCAGTTCTTC,CARGRIGTRGRNEQFF,-,-,TRBV30,TRBJ2-1
TGTGCCAGCAGCTTTAACGGGGTGTCCTCCTACAATGAGCAGTTCTTC,CASSFNGVSSYNEQFF,-,-,TRBV5-6,TRBJ2-1
TGTGCCACTAAGGGGGAGGGCAATCAGCCCCAGCATTTT,CATKGEGNQPQHF,-,once,TRBV19,TRBJ1-5
TGTGCCAGCTCACCAGGGACGAGCACTGAAGCTTTCTTT,CASSPGTSTEAFF,-,-,TRBV18,TRBJ1-1
TGTGCCAGCAGTGCTCCGTCCACTAGCGGGGGGATCAACGAGCAGTACTTC,CASSAPSTSGGINEQYF,TRBD2,-,TRBV6-1,TRBJ2-7
TGTGCCAGTAGTATATGGTCTAGCCCGAACACCGGGGAGCTGTTTTTT,CASSIWSSPNTGELFF,-,-,TRBV19,TRBJ2-2
TGTGCCAGCAGCTCTCTCCGGGTGAGAGATACGCAGTATTTT,CASSSLRVRDTQYF,-,once,TRBV5-8,TRBJ2-3
TGTGCCAGCAGCCCTCAGACAGGGGGCGACACTGAAGCTTTCTTT,CASSPQTGGDTEAFF,TRBD1,-,TRBV5-6,TRBJ1-1
TGTGCCAGCAGCTTAGCCGGGACTAGGTTCACAGATACGCAGTATTTT,CASSLAGTRFTDTQYF,TRBD2,-,TRBV7-8,TRBJ2-3
TGTGCCAGCAGGTTACCGGGACTAGCCAACAATGAGCGGTTCTTC,CASRLPGLANNERFF,TRBD2,-,TRBV5-8,TRBJ2-1
TGTGCCATCAGTGTAACCGACATCGGTACTGAAGCTTTCTTT,CAISVTDIGTEAFF,-,-,TRBV10-3,TRBJ1-1
TGTGCCAGCGCCACTAGCGGTCACACCGGGGAGCTGTTTTTT,CASATSGHTGELFF,TRBD2,once,TRBV6-5,TRBJ2-2
TGTGCCAGCAGCTCTTCCGGGACAACCTCTGGGGCCAACGTCCTGACTTTC,CASSSSGTTSGANVLTF,-,-,TRBV7-6,TRBJ2-6
TGTGCCAGCGTGAAGGGACAGGGTATCAACTATGGCTACACCTTC,CASVKGQGINYGYTF,TRBD1,-,TRBV2,TRBJ1-2
TGTGCCAGCAGCTTGAGGCTAGCGGGGGGCACAGATACGCAGTATTTT,CASSLRLAGGTDTQYF,TRBD2,-,TRBV5-4,TRBJ2-3
TGTGCCAGCAGCTTAGTCGGGACTGACTATGGCTACACCTTC,CASSLVGTDYGYTF,-,-,TRBV7-8,TRBJ1-2
TGTGCCAGCAGCGTAGAGGACCAACCCACCGGGGAGCTGTTTTTT,CASSVEDQPTGELFF,-,-,TRBV9,TRBJ2-2
TGTGCCAGCAGCGCTGGACAGTGGGGGAACACTGAAGCTTTCTTT,CASSAGQWGNTEAFF,-,once,TRBV5-4,TRBJ1-1
TGTGCCAGCAGCCAAGATTCCGGGGCGGCTAACTATGGCTACACCTTC,CASSQDSGAANYGYTF,-,-,TRBV4-2,TRBJ1-2
TGTGCCAGCAGTTTAAAGGGCCTGTCCTACGAGCAGTACTTC,CASSLKGLSYEQYF,-,-,TRBV28,TRBJ2-7
TGTGCCAGCAGTTACCTTAGGGGTTACAATGAGCAGTTCTTC,CASSYLRGYNEQFF,-,-,TRBV6-5,TRBJ2-1
TGTGCCAGCAGCGTAGGAGCGGGTATCGGCACTGAAGCTTTCTTT,CASSVGAGIGTEAFF,-,few,TRBV9,TRBJ1-1
TGTGCCAGCAGTCTGCAAGGGGTTTCATCCGAGCAGTACTTC,CASSLQGVSSEQYF,-,-,TRBV28,TRBJ2-7
TGTGCCAGCAGCCAAGGGGCAACTAATGAAAAACTGTTTTTT,CASSQGATNEKLFF,-,once,TRBV11-2,TRBJ1-4
TGTGCCAGCAGTTACTCTGGGACAGGGTTGAACACTGAAGCTTTCTTT,CASSYSGTGLNTEAFF,TRBD1,-,TRBV6-5,TRBJ1-1
TGTGCCAGCAGTGAAGCGCTAGCAGGGGGCCCCTACGAGCAGTACTTC,CASSEALAGGPYEQYF,TRBD1,-,TRBV6-1,TRBJ2-7
TGCGCCAGCAGCTTGGACACCTTCACAGATACGCAGTATTTT,CASSLDTFTDTQYF,-,-,TRBV5-1,TRBJ2-3
TGTGCCAGCAGCCCGGGACTAGCGGAGGGCCAGGCCCAGTACTTC,CASSPGLAEGQAQYF,TRBD2,-,TRBV2,TRBJ2-5
TGTGCCATCAGTATAGCGGGAGCAGAGACCCAGTACTTC,CAISIAGAETQYF,TRBD2,-,TRBV10-3,TRBJ2-5
TGTGCCAGCAGTGAAGCAACCGGGCGCTATACTGAAGCTTTCTTT,CASSEATGRYTEAFF,-,-,TRBV6-1,TRBJ1-1
TGTGCCAGCAGGGCCGGGGGGAGGGATGAGCAGTTCTTC,CASRAGGRDEQFF,TRBD2,-,TRBV6-1,TRBJ2-1
TGTGCCAGCAGCACACGTTTGGATAATTCACCCCTCCACTTT,CASSTRLDNSPLHF,-,-,TRBV7-8,TRBJ1-6
TGCGCCAGCAGCCAAGACAGGGGGCGAGAGACCCAGTACTTC,CASSQDRGRETQYF,TRBD1,-,TRBV4-1,TRBJ2-5
TGTGCCAGCAGTGAATGGCAGGGGATCGGTAATTCACCCCTCCACTTT,CASSEWQGIGNSPLHF,-,-,TRBV2,TRBJ1-6
TGTGCCAGCAGTGAAAGAAGGGACAGGCAAAACATTCAGTACTTC,CASSERRDRQNIQYF,TRBD1,-,TRBV6-1,TRBJ2-4
TGTGCCTGGAGTTGGTCAGCCGGGGAGCTGTTTTTT,CAWSWSAGELFF,-,-,TRBV30,TRBJ2-2
TGTGCCAGCAGTGGGACAGGCTATAATTCACCCCTCCACTTT,CASSGTGYNSPLHF,TRBD1,once,TRBV27,TRBJ1-6
TGTGCCAGCAGCGGCATCCAGGGGGGACAAAACATTCAGTACTTC,CASSGIQGGQNIQYF,-,-,TRBV7-2,TRBJ2-4
TGCGCCAGCAGCCAAGTTCAGGGTATGGGTGGCTACACCTTC,CASSQVQGMGGYTF,-,-,TRBV4-1,TRBJ1-2